Listed below are T cell receptor beta chains from one sample, sequenced in a study of T cells in Graves' hyperthyroidism and ophthalmopathy. TCRdb analysed the multiplex PCR reads with MiXCR anew, one entry per CDR3 protein. This sample has approximately 700,000 distinct CDR3 sequences, with 16% found just once. Sequencing used blood. These receptors were collected from a man aged 18 to 29 with Graves' hyperthyroidism. Each CDR3 is given with its conserved first and last residue. Fields, in order: clone size, J gene, D gene, V gene, CDR3 protein, CDR3 DNA. A D gene is named only where the DNA matches it firmly. Clone size is not always given. Where it is, it says once, few, many or a class for expanded clones.

NA | TRBJ2-2 | NA | TRBV4-2 | CASSQVGVMAGGTGELFF | TGTGCCAGCAGCCAAGTGGGAGTTATGGCGGGCGGCACCGGGGAGCTGTTTTTT
NA | TRBJ2-7 | NA | TRBV11-2 | CASSLDGDTLHEQYF | TGTGCCAGCAGCTTAGATGGGGACACTTTACACGAGCAGTACTTC
many | TRBJ2-3 | NA | TRBV7-2 | CASSPDGIDTQYF | TGTGCCAGCAGCCCCGATGGGATAGATACGCAGTATTTT
many | TRBJ1-5 | NA | TRBV28 | CASSLYQPQHF | TGTGCCAGCAGTTTATATCAGCCCCAGCATTTT
few | TRBJ2-3 | TRBD2 | TRBV7-9 | CASSPIGLGTDTQYF | TGTGCCAGCAGCCCCATCGGACTAGGCACAGATACGCAGTATTTT
few | TRBJ1-1 | NA | TRBV27 | CASSLAAWATGPEAFF | TGTGCCAGCAGTTTAGCGGCGTGGGCAACTGGCCCTGAAGCTTTCTTT
few | TRBJ2-2 | NA | TRBV6-2/TRBV6-3 | CATRDPGELFF | TGTGCCACCCGAGATCCCGGGGAGCTGTTTTTT
NA | TRBJ2-3 | NA | TRBV12-3/TRBV12-4 | CASSLGSGGDTQYF | TGTGCCAGCAGTTTAGGTTCAGGAGGAGATACGCAGTATTTT
few | TRBJ2-7 | TRBD1 | TRBV7-6 | CASSLDRGRREQYF | TGTGCCAGCAGCTTAGACAGGGGGCGCAGAGAGCAGTACTTC
NA | TRBJ2-3 | NA | TRBV20-1 | CSVVSSGGTQYF | TGCAGTGTTGTTTCCTCGGGTGGTACGCAGTATTTT
many | TRBJ1-1 | TRBD1 | TRBV3-1 | CASSQDAGGTGGTEAFF | TGTGCCAGCAGCCAAGATGCGGGCGGGACAGGGGGCACTGAAGCTTTCTTT
few | TRBJ2-7 | TRBD1 | TRBV20-1 | CSVGQGALSGEQYF | TGCAGTGTGGGACAGGGGGCACTCAGCGGCGAGCAGTACTTC
few | TRBJ2-1 | NA | TRBV25-1 | CASSEGWESYNEQFF | TGTGCCAGCAGTGAAGGGTGGGAGTCCTACAATGAGCAGTTCTTC
few | TRBJ1-2 | NA | TRBV27 | CASSLSQGPIRGYTF | TGTGCCAGCAGTTTATCCCAGGGGCCTATAAGAGGCTACACCTTC
NA | TRBJ2-1 | TRBD2 | TRBV7-3 | CASSPGSGSLNEQFF | TGTGCCAGCAGCCCGGGAAGCGGGAGTTTAAATGAGCAGTTCTTC
many | TRBJ2-1 | TRBD2 | TRBV20-1 | CSALAGGYEQFF | TGCAGTGCCTTAGCGGGAGGGTATGAGCAGTTCTTC
NA | TRBJ2-1 | TRBD2 | TRBV9 | CASSVRGGRALDEQFF | TGTGCCAGCAGCGTCAGAGGCGGGAGGGCCCTTGATGAGCAGTTCTTC
few | TRBJ1-1 | NA | TRBV28 | CATLGPVDTEAFF | TGTGCCACACTAGGCCCGGTGGACACTGAAGCTTTCTTT
NA | TRBJ1-5 | NA | TRBV20-1 | CSASTLPPDNQPQHF | TGCAGTGCTTCCACGTTACCCCCGGACAATCAGCCCCAGCATTTT
few | TRBJ2-2 | NA | TRBV28 | CASQPRGWTGELFF | TGTGCCAGCCAGCCTAGGGGATGGACCGGGGAGCTGTTTTTT
once | TRBJ2-2 | NA | TRBV10-3 | CAIEDSKLAGELFF | TGTGCCATCGAGGACAGCAAACTGGCCGGGGAGCTGTTTTTT
few | TRBJ2-3 | TRBD2 | TRBV5-8 | CASSLGLAGASDTQYF | TGTGCCAGCAGCTTAGGACTAGCGGGAGCGTCAGATACGCAGTATTTT
few | TRBJ2-3 | TRBD2 | TRBV20-1 | CSATRTSGGKDTQYF | TGCAGTGCTACCCGGACTAGCGGGGGGAAAGATACGCAGTATTTT
NA | TRBJ2-2 | TRBD1 | TRBV19 | CASKMGQGNTGELFF | TGTGCCAGTAAAATGGGACAGGGTAACACCGGGGAGCTGTTTTTT
many | TRBJ2-5 | TRBD1 | TRBV28 | CASSLLMGGQGGSPQYF | TGTGCCAGCAGTTTATTAATGGGTGGACAGGGGGGGTCTCCCCAGTACTTC
few | TRBJ2-2 | NA | TRBV20-1 | CSAEPEGASTGELFF | TGCAGTGCCGAACCTGAAGGGGCGTCCACCGGGGAGCTGTTTTTT
NA | TRBJ2-2 | NA | TRBV9 | CASSFPATGELFF | TGTGCCAGCAGCTTCCCAGCGACCGGGGAGCTGTTTTTT
few | TRBJ2-5 | NA | TRBV5-1 | CASSLGSLGGETQYF | TGCGCCAGCAGCCTCGGGTCCCTGGGCGGAGAGACCCAGTACTTC